This T cell receptor (beta chain) was identified during a study of T cell changes during pregnancy in multiple sclerosis. Assay: immunoSEQ multiplex PCR; the TCRdb copy retains only in-frame clones and omits some. Here the sample spans about 67,000 clones, less than 95% being singletons. The CDR3 sequence is 14 residues long. V shed 5 bases and J 3 bases; nucleotides not matched to a gene: 4. The germline CDR1 and CDR2 sequences are SNHLY and FYNNEI. The material sequenced was peripheral blood, taken in the third trimester of pregnancy. The chain has TRBV2 and TRBJ1-1, with 9 bases identical to TRBD1. This TCR was recovered from a female donor with multiple sclerosis, enrolled in a pregnancy study. CDR3 amino acids: CASSQQGADTEAFF. In DNA form, the CDR3 reads TGTGCCAGCAGTCAACAGGGGGCCGACACTGAAGCTTTCTTT.